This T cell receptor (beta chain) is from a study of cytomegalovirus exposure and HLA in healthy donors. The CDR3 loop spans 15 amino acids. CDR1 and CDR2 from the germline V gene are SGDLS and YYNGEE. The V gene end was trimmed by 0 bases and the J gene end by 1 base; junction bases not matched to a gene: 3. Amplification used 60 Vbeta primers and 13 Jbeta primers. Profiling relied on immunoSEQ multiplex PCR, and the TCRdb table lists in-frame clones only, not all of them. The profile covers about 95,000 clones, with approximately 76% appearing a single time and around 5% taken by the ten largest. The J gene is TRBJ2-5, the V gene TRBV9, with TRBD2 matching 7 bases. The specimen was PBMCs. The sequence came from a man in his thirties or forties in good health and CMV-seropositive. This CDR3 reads CASSVGGGPQETQYF. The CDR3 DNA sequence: TGTGCCAGCAGCGTAGGGGGGGGACCCCAAGAGACCCAGTACTTC.